This T cell receptor beta chain was captured by sequencing in a study of identical twins. Via MiXCR, TCRdb re-called the 5' RACE reads, giving one row per CDR3 protein. Here the sample spans 520,000 or so distinct CDR3 sequences, 22% being singletons. Study conclusions and caveats: Models underestimated how often monozygotic twins shared out-of-frame TCR alpha. Less excess twin sharing appeared in beta out-of-frame sequences.

J was trimmed by 7 bases and V by 9 bases; bases with no gene match: 4. CDR3 size: 12 residues. Germline V gene lookup returns CDR1 MNHNY and CDR2 SVGAGI (reference sequence). A note on this clonotype: Its target is not known.

A further study also used this sample, focusing on T cells expressing NK-cell markers. That work contributes: Sorted CD3+CD56-NKG2C+, CD3+CD56+NKG2C- and CD3+CD56+NKG2C+ T cells were the source of the TCR beta repertoires. Just one sequenced donor of eight was HCMV-seronegative, while seven were seropositive.

The specimen sequenced was CD4+ T cells sorted from blood. This clonotype originated in a woman aged 18 to 35 in good health. The chain recombines TRBV6-6 with TRBJ2-1; the match to TRBD2 covers 9 bases. This CDR3 is CASTAGGNEQFF. The CDR3 nucleotides are TGTGCCAGTACGGCGGGGGGGAATGAGCAGTTCTTC.